Listed here are 23 T cell receptor beta chains from one sample, sequenced in a study of T cell responses to AZD1222 COVID-19 vaccine. Using immunoSEQ multiplex PCR, the repertoire was profiled, and TCRdb retains in-frame clones only, with some absent. The sample holds about 130,000 clones, over 85% seen once. The sequences come from peripheral blood, collected on day 0 of AZD1222 vaccination. The receptors were sampled from an adult in good health.

The J gene is TRBJ2-2, the V gene TRBV6-5; tentative D call: TRBD1 (6 bases). There are 15 residues in the CDR3. Trimming stripped 2 bases from V and 5 bases from J, with 12 bases between. Germline CDR1 is MNHEY and CDR2 is SVGAGI. The CDR3: CASSYDTQGTGELFF. DNA for the CDR3: TGTGCCAGCAGTTACGACACGCAGGGGACCGGGGAGCTGTTTTTT.

The chain joins TRBV7-2 to TRBJ2-5, with unresolved D. V lost 0 bases to trimming and J lost 2 bases, with 7 bases between them. From germline, CDR1 is SGHTA and CDR2 FQGNSA. The CDR3 extends over 14 amino acids. CDR3 in DNA: TGTGCCAGCAGCTTAGCGGACGGACAAGAGACCCAGTACTTC. Encoded protein: CASSLADGQETQYF.

The chain recombines TRBV11-2 with TRBJ1-5, with D unresolved. The V end was cut by 2 bases, the J end by 4 bases, with 6 bases between. From germline, CDR1 is SGHAT and CDR2 FQNNGV. The CDR3 runs 13 residues. In DNA, the CDR3 is TGTGCCAGCAGCTTATACGGTAATCAGCCCCAGCATTTT. It codes for CASSLYGNQPQHF.

This chain links TRBV19 with TRBJ1-6; no reliable D call. Trimming stripped 4 bases from V and 8 bases from J, with 15 bases between. Germline loops: CDR1 LNHDA, CDR2 SQIVND (reference sequence). CDR3 length: 15 residues. CDR3 bases: TGTGCCAGTAGTAAATCGGACGCAGGCGATTCACCCCTCCACTTT. It codes for CASSKSDAGDSPLHF.

V and J are TRBV10-3 and TRBJ1-2; no clear D gene. CDR3 length: 11 residues. With 6 bases removed from V and 8 bases from J, the gap between germline ends came to 10 bases. Germline lookup yields CDR1 ENHRY and CDR2 SYGVKD. CDR3 sequence (DNA): TGTGCCATCAGAGGGTTGTGGGGCTACACCTTC. It is translated as CAIRGLWGYTF.

The chain couples TRBV10-3 to TRBJ1-1, with 10 bases matching TRBD1. The CDR3 runs 14 residues. Unmatched junction bases numbered 6, after V lost 6 bases and J lost 5 bases. CDR1 and CDR2 (germline): ENHRY, SYGVKD. The CDR3, as DNA: TGTGCCATCAGCGACAGGGGGCGCCGGACTGAAGCTTTCTTT. It specifies CAISDRGRRTEAFF.

The gene calls are TRBV30 and TRBJ1-6; 7 nucleotides agree with TRBD1. The CDR3 is 15 amino acids. The V and J ends lost 2 bases and 4 bases, in that order; junction bases with no gene match: 5. Germline-derived CDR1 and CDR2 are GTSNPN and SVGIG (reference sequence). The CDR3 DNA sequence: TGTGCCTGGAGTTGGGGCAGGGGGTATAATTCACCCCTCCACTTT. Protein: CAWSWGRGYNSPLHF.

The V call is TRBV5-4, the J call TRBJ1-3, with D hard to call. CDR1 and CDR2 (germline): SGHNT, YYREEE (reference sequence). CDR3 length: 18 residues. Trimming removed 0 bases at V and 0 bases at J, with 16 bases between. The CDR3 spells CASSLGGGSGVSGNTIYF. Written as DNA, the CDR3 is TGTGCCAGCAGCTTGGGGGGAGGCAGCGGGGTCTCTGGAAACACCATATATTTT.

This chain joins TRBV6-5 and TRBJ2-5, with D maybe TRBD2 (5 bases). Germline assignment: CDR1 MNHEY and CDR2 SVGAGI. Trimming shortened V by 2 bases and J by 5 bases, and 15 bases separated the two germline ends. This CDR3 region has 15 residues. In DNA, the CDR3 is TGTGCCAGCAGTTACACTTTCCGGTCGGGGGAGACCCAGTACTTC. Its translation: CASSYTFRSGETQYF.

The chain joins TRBV12-3 or TRBV12-4 to TRBJ2-3, with D unclear. V lost 2 bases to trimming and J lost 3 bases, with 6 bases between them. CDR3 length equals 13 residues. CDR3 sequence: CASSLIQTDTQYF. CDR3 bases: TGTGCCAGCAGTTTAATACAGACAGATACGCAGTATTTT.

The genes are TRBV9 and TRBJ1-2, with unresolved D. The germline V and J ends were trimmed by 4 bases and 0 bases, with 16 bases remaining between them. The CDR3 is 16 amino acids. From germline, CDR1 is SGDLS and CDR2 YYNGEE. The CDR3 loop is CASSPQARVANYGYTF. CDR3 nucleotides: TGTGCCAGCAGCCCTCAGGCTCGGGTCGCTAACTATGGCTACACCTTC.

In DNA form, the CDR3 reads TGTGCCAGCAGCTCCCCCGGACAGGGGGATTACGAGCAGTACTTC. Amino acids: CASSSPGQGDYEQYF. V gene TRBV7-9 combines with J gene TRBJ2-7, with TRBD1 matching over 10 bases. This CDR3 contains 15 residues. The ends lost 4 bases at V and 4 bases at J; junction bases unmatched: 7. Germline CDR1 and CDR2: SEHNR and FQNEAQ (reference sequence).

The chain couples TRBV6-6 to TRBJ1-5; TRBD1 is a possible D gene (5 bases). Trimming removed 6 bases at V and 2 bases at J, with 11 bases between. The CDR3 is 14 amino acids. From germline, CDR1 is MNHNY and CDR2 SVGAGI (reference sequence). The CDR3, as DNA: TGTGCCAGCAGCCCAACAGGAGGCAATCAGCCCCAGCATTTT. Protein sequence: CASSPTGGNQPQHF.

This chain connects TRBV27 to TRBJ2-3; D gene uncertain. The CDR3 contains 12 residues. The ends were cut back, 4 bases at V and 6 bases at J, with 8 bases in the middle. Germline CDR1 reads MNHEY; CDR2 reads SMNVEV (reference sequence). CDR3: CASSSPVDTQYF. CDR3 DNA: TGTGCCAGCAGTTCCCCCGTGGATACGCAGTATTTT.

V is TRBV12-5 and J is TRBJ2-2, with 7 bases matching TRBD2. From germline, CDR1 is LGHNT and CDR2 FRNRAP. This CDR3 is built from 16 residues. Trimming took 5 bases from V and 0 from J; bases not matched to a gene: 6. This chain's CDR3 is CASGRGDRSNTGELFF. The CDR3 DNA is TGTGCTAGTGGTCGGGGGGACCGATCGAACACCGGGGAGCTGTTTTTT. Full variable domain (rest looked up from reference TRBV12-5 and TRBJ2-2): DARVTQTPRHKVTEMGQEVTMRCQPILGHNTVFWYRQTMMQGLELLAYFRNRAPLDDSGMPKDRFSAEMPDATLATLKIQPSEPRDSAVYFCASGRGDRSNTGELFFGEGSRLTVL.

The gene calls are TRBV5-1 and TRBJ2-3; the D call may be TRBD1 or TRBD2 (5 bases each). This CDR3 spans 13 amino acids. The germline V gene encodes CDR1 SGHRS and CDR2 YFSETQ. V lost 4 bases and J 6 bases, leaving 12 bases between the germline ends. DNA of the CDR3: TGCGCCAGCAGCCCCATCGGGGCCGATACGCAGTATTTT. Residues: CASSPIGADTQYF. The full variable domain, completed using reference TRBV5-1 and TRBJ2-3, is KAGVTQTPRYLIKTRGQQVTLSCSPISGHRSVSWYQQTPGQGLQFLFEYFSETQRNKGNFPGRFSGRQFSNSRSEMNVSTLELGDSALYLCASSPIGADTQYFGPGTRLTVL.

The CDR3 reads CASSSTRSRTDTQYF. The DNA of the CDR3 is TGTGCCAGCAGTTCTACTCGGTCGAGAACAGATACGCAGTATTTT. This chain joins TRBV2 and TRBJ2-3; D remains ambiguous. The V end lost 5 bases, the J end lost 3 bases, and 15 bases lay between the germline ends. CDR3 length: 15 amino acids. The V gene's germline CDR1 is SNHLY and CDR2 FYNNEI.

The V gene is TRBV29-1, the J gene TRBJ1-2, with D unresolved. Trimming removed 6 bases from V and 2 bases from J, with 10 bases in between. Germline lookup yields CDR1 SQVTM and CDR2 ANQGSEA. The CDR3 totals 12 residues. In DNA form, the CDR3 reads TGCAGCGTGGGTCTTGGGAACTATGGCTACACCTTC. Its protein is CSVGLGNYGYTF.

This chain connects TRBV5-6 to TRBJ1-5, with a tentative D call TRBD1 (6 bases). Trimming cost V 0 bases and J 7 bases, with 11 bases left between them. The CDR3 contains 14 residues. Germline lookup yields CDR1 SGHDT and CDR2 YYEEEE. The CDR3 sequence: CASSLGQGKQPQHF. CDR3 nucleotide sequence: TGTGCCAGCAGCTTGGGCCAGGGGAAGCAGCCCCAGCATTTT.

This chain joins TRBV27 and TRBJ2-1; 11 bases align to TRBD2. Germline V gene data show CDR1 as MNHEY and CDR2 as SMNVEV (reference sequence). CDR3 length: 14 amino acids. The V and J ends lost 5 bases and 5 bases, in that order; junction bases with no gene match: 2. For the CDR3, the DNA is TGTGCCAGCAGTACTAGCGGGGGTAACAATGAGCAGTTCTTC. This sequence encodes CASSTSGGNNEQFF.

The chain uses TRBV9 and TRBJ2-3; D unresolved. V dropped 4 bases and J dropped 5 bases, with 11 bases sitting between them. CDR1 SGDLS and CDR2 YYNGEE come from the germline V gene. The CDR3 has 13 residues. The CDR3 nucleotides are TGTGCCAGCAGCCCCCAAAAAGAAGATACGCAGTATTTT. Translated: CASSPQKEDTQYF. Full variable domain (rest looked up from reference TRBV9 and TRBJ2-3): DSGVTQTPKHLITATGQRVTLRCSPRSGDLSVYWYQQSLDQGLQFLIQYYNGEERAKGNILERFSAQQFPDLHSELNLSSLELGDSALYFCASSPQKEDTQYFGPGTRLTVL.

The chain has TRBV5-1 and TRBJ1-1; TRBD1 might be the D (5 bases). V was trimmed by 0 bases and J by 2 bases, leaving 14 bases between them. This CDR3 is 16 amino acids long. Germline CDR1 SGHRS, CDR2 YFSETQ. CDR3 in amino acids: CASSLAGGDYNTEAFF. CDR3 nucleotide sequence: TGCGCCAGCAGCTTGGCGGGCGGGGACTACAACACTGAAGCTTTCTTT.

DNA for the CDR3: TGCGCCAGCAGCCCCGGTGGTGGGGAGGATAATTCACCCCTCCACTTT. It is translated as CASSPGGGEDNSPLHF. V gene TRBV5-1 combines with J gene TRBJ1-6; D call uncertain. CDR1 is SGHRS and CDR2 is YFSETQ in the germline V gene. Trimming left V 4 bases short and J 5 bases short, with 16 bases between. The CDR3 sequence is 16 residues long.